This TCR beta chain is drawn from a study of blood T cell repertoires in COVID-19. The table came from immunoSEQ multiplex PCR; TCRdb's copy has only in-frame clones and leaves some out. The sample holds 200,000 to 250,000 clones, about four fifths seen once. The junction had 6 bases not matched to a gene; V was cut back by 2 bases and J by 1 base. The CDR3 sequence is 16 residues long. The germline gives CDR1 SGHDT, CDR2 YYEEEE. The gene calls are TRBV5-6 and TRBJ2-5; 9 bases are shared with TRBD2. The origin of this receptor is a woman of 80 years or more with acute or convalescent COVID-19. The sample taken for sequencing was peripheral blood. In DNA, the CDR3 is TGTGCCAGCAGCTTATCGTTAGCGGGGGTCCAAGAGACCCAGTACTTC. Translation gives CASSLSLAGVQETQYF.